This entry concerns a single T cell receptor beta chain. The data were produced by immunoSEQ multiplex PCR, yet TCRdb's version contains in-frame clones alone and is incomplete. The repertoire holds fewer than 250,000 clones, approximately 90% seen once, with 11% in the top ten. CDR1 is SGHRS, CDR2 YFSETQ, per germline. Trimming pared 3 bases from V and 6 bases from J, leaving 15 bases between. The CDR3 is 15 amino acids. The sample belongs to a study of blood T cell repertoires in COVID-19. The sample consisted of peripheral blood. The TCR comes from a man in his fifties or sixties with COVID-19, enrolled during active disease. The V call is TRBV5-1, the J call TRBJ2-2; a weak D match, TRBD1 (5 bases). The CDR3 reads CASSSWGSYPGELFF. DNA for the CDR3: TGCGCCAGCAGCTCCTGGGGCTCCTACCCCGGGGAGCTGTTTTTT.